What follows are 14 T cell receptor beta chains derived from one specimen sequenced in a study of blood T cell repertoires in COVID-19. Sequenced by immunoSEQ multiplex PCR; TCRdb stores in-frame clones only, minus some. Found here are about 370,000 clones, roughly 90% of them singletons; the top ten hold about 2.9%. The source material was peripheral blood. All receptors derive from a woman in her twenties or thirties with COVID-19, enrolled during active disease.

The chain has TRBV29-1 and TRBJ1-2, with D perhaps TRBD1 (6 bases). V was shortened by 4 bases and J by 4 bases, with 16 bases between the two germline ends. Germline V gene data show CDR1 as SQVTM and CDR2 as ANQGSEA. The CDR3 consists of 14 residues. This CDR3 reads CSVAERGASYGYTF. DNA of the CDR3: TGCAGCGTTGCGGAGCGGGGGGCTAGCTATGGCTACACCTTC. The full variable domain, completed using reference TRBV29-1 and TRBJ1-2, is SAVISQKPSRDICQRGTSLTIQCQVDSQVTMMFWYRQQPGQSLTLIATANQGSEATYESGFVIDKFPISRPNLTFSTLTVSNMSPEDSSIYLCSVAERGASYGYTFGSGTRLTVV.

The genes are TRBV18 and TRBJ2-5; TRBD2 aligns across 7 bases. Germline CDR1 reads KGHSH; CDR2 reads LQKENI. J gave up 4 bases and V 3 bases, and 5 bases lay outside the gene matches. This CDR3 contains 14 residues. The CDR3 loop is CASSPGTTGETQYF. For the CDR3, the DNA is TGTGCCAGCTCACCCGGGACTACGGGAGAGACCCAGTACTTC.

This CDR3 reads CASSAPGVRDTQYF. The CDR3 nucleotides are TGTGCCAGTAGTGCGCCAGGGGTGAGAGATACGCAGTATTTT. The V call is TRBV19, the J call TRBJ2-3, with D possibly matching TRBD1 (6 bases). In germline, CDR1 is LNHDA, CDR2 SQIVND (reference sequence). Trimming took off 5 bases at V and 5 bases at J, with 14 bases between the two ends. There are 14 residues in the CDR3.

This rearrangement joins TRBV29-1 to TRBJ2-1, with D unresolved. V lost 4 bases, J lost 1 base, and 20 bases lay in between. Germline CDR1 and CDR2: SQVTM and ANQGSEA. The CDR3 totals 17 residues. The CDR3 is CSVVSSRLLKSYNEQFF. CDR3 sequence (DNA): TGCAGCGTTGTATCGTCCCGACTCCTCAAATCCTACAATGAGCAGTTCTTC.

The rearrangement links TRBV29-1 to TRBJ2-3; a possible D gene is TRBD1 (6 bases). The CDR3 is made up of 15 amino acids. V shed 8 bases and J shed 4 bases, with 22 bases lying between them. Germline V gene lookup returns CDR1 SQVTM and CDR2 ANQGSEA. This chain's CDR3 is CSLRGGSGSPDTQYF. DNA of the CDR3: TGCAGCCTAAGAGGGGGATCGGGATCCCCAGATACGCAGTATTTT.

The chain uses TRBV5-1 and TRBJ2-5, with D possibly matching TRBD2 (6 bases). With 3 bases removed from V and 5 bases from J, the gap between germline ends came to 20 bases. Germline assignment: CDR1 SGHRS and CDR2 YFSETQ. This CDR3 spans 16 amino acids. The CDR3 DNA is TGCGCCAGCAGCTCCTCGGGCGGGGCAGTGCGGGAGACCCAGTACTTC. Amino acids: CASSSSGGAVRETQYF.

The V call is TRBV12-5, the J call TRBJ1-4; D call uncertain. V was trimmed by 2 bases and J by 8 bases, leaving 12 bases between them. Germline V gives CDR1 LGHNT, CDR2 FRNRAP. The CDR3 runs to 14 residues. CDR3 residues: CASGLTGSAEKLFF. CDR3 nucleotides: TGTGCTAGTGGTTTGACCGGGTCCGCAGAAAAACTGTTTTTT.

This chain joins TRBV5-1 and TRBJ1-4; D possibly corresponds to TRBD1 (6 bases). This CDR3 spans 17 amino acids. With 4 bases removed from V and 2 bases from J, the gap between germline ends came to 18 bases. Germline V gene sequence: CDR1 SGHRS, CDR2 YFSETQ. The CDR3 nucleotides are TGCGCCAGCAGCCGCACTCCGACAGGCAGGACTAATGAAAAACTGTTTTTT. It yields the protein CASSRTPTGRTNEKLFF. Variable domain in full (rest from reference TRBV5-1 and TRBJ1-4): KAGVTQTPRYLIKTRGQQVTLSCSPISGHRSVSWYQQTPGQGLQFLFEYFSETQRNKGNFPGRFSGRQFSNSRSEMNVSTLELGDSALYLCASSRTPTGRTNEKLFFGSGTQLSVL.

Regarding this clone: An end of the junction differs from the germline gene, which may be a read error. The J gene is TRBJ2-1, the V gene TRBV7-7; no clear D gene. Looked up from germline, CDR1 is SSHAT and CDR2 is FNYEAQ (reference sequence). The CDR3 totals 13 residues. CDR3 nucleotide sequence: TGTGCTAGCAGCAAAGACTTCCACAATGAGCAGTTCTTC. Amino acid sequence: CASSKDFHNEQFF.

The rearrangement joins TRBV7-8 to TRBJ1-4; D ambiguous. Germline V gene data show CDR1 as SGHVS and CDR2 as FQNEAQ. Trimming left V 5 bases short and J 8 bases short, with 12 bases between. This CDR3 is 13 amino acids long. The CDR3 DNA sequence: TGTGCCAGCAGCGGCAAGGGAGGCGAAAAACTGTTTTTT. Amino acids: CASSGKGGEKLFF.

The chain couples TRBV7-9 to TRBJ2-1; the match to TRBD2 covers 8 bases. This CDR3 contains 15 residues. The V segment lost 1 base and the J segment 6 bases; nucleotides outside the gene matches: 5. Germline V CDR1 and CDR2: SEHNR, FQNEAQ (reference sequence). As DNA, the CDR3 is TGTGCCAGCAGCTTAGACGGGGGGGCGATCAATGAGCAGTTCTTC. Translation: CASSLDGGAINEQFF. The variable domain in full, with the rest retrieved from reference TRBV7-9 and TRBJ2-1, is DTGVSQNPRHKITKRGQNVTFRCDPISEHNRLYWYRQTLGQGPEFLTYFQNEAQLEKSRLLSDRFSAERPKGSFSTLEIQRTEQGDSAMYLCASSLDGGAINEQFFGPGTRLTVL.

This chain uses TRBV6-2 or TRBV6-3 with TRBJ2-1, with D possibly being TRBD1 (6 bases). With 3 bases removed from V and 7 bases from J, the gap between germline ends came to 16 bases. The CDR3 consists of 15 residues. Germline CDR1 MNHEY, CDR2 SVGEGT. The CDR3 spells CASSYQPSGENEQFF. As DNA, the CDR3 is TGTGCCAGCAGTTATCAACCATCAGGGGAAAATGAGCAGTTCTTC.

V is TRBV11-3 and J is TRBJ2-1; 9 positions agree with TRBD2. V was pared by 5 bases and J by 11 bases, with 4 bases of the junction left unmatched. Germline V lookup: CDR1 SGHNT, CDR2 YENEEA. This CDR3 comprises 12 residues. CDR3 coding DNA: TGTGCCAGCAGCCCTAGCGGGGAGAAGCAGTTCTTC. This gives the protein CASSPSGEKQFF.

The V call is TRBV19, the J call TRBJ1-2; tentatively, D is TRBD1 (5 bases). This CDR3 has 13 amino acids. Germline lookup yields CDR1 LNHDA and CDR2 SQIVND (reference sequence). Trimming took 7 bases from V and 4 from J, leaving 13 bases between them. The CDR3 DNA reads TGTGCCAGTACTATGGCAGGGATCTATGGCTACACCTTC. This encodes CASTMAGIYGYTF.